This TCR beta chain came from a study of T cell responses to AZD1222 COVID-19 vaccine. Findings of the study overall: Repertoire collection took place solely once the T cell response had peaked.

This clone has just one count. Antigen unknown. The CDR3 contains 19 residues. Germline V gene lookup returns CDR1 LGHNA and CDR2 YNFKEQ. Trimming pared 0 bases from V and 0 bases from J, leaving 18 bases between. Profiled with immunoSEQ multiplex PCR; TCRdb holds only in-frame clones, not every one. Here the sample spans more than 120,000 clones, 92% being singletons. This sequence joins TRBV4-2 and TRBJ2-1, with D perhaps TRBD1 (5 bases). The specimen comprised peripheral blood, sampled 28 days after the second AZD1222 dose. This clonotype was sampled from an adult who received the AZD1222 COVID-19 vaccine. The CDR3 DNA is TGTGCCAGCAGCCAAGAAGGGGTTGACTTGCTGAGCTCCTACAATGAGCAGTTCTTC. Translating it yields CASSQEGVDLLSSYNEQFF.